This T cell receptor beta chain derives from a study of persistence of HIV-infected CD4 T cells (dated by TCRdb to 2020 to 2022). With respect to the entire study: The study isolated CMV- and HIV-1 Gag-responding CD4+ T cells from ART-treated individuals to examine antigen-driven clonal expansion of HIV-1-infected cells. For the TCR cluster analysis across participants, fewer than ten participants were included for CMV and about seven participants for Gag. TCRbeta sequencing assessed the clonality of all cells in each sorted population, while proviral sequencing assessed the clonality of infected cells. Peripheral blood samples of up to roughly 200 mL were collected at multiple time points, except for a couple of participants, who underwent leukapheresis at a single time point. The median time the participants had spent on suppressive ART was 8 years. Beyond this particular receptor, the publication reports: Within the same sorted populations, TCR oligoclonality correlated with proviral oligoclonality. Antigen-responding cells were enriched for degenerate expanded CDR3beta sequences, which suggests convergent selection of CD4+ responses to CMV and Gag. Because the TCR analyses were done in bulk, restricting them to just the rare CMV-responding cells that actually carried HIV-1 proviruses was not possible. Significantly lower TCRbeta richness was observed in CMV- and Gag-responding cells than in anti-CD3/anti-CD28-responding cells, and higher oligoclonality was observed in CMV-responding cells than in CD3/CD28-stimulated and Gag-responding cells. The study involved few individuals and tested only a limited range of antigens.

Germline trimming: 4 bases from V, 3 bases from J; junction bases outside gene matches: 7. Looking up the germline V gene yields CDR1 SGHDT and CDR2 YYEEEE. The CDR3 contains 15 residues, cysteine and phenylalanine counted. Only the CDR3 part of the read is kept: 45 bases, read in frame from the first base. Comment on this clone: The antigen it binds to is not known. Base qualities were left out, and no much larger clone turns up one base away.

TCRbeta repertoires were sequenced from genomic DNA with the immunoSEQ hsTCRB assay version 4 in survey mode. For TCRbeta sequencing, genomic DNA was diluted to approximately 9 ng/uL, with up to about 1 ug used per sample. Turning to the authors' computational methods: Analysis of the TCRbeta data was done in ImmunoSeq Analyzer 3.0, and diversity was computed on productive nucleotide rearrangements. Lower-bound TCR diversity was estimated with the improved Chao index, and clonality with the Gini coefficient using the Immunarch R package. When different nucleotide rearrangements encoded the same CDR3beta amino acid sequence, each rearrangement was treated as a distinct clonotype. Differential abundance analysis found TCRbeta sequences that were significantly enriched in antigen-responding cells compared with anti-CD3/anti-CD28-activated cells. Using predicted peptide-MHC specificity as the basis, GLIPH2 grouped TCRs into clusters, both for each participant individually and for the merged data sets that combined participants. In its TCRdb copy, this immuneACCESS table keeps in-frame sequences only and misses some clones. Where compared with another copy, unresolved V genes explain less than half of these, and the others have no known cause. V, J and clone size are those of that table, while D and trimming were read from the DNA. A total of about 48,000 clones appear in this sample, more than 70% of them only once. The top ten clonotypes cover around 2.9% of the sample.

This specimen's treatment or condition label, interpreted: suppressive antiretroviral therapy. Cells were stimulated with lysates of CMV-infected fibroblasts at 7.5 to 10 ug/mL. Memory populations depleted of antigen-responding cells were obtained by sorting nonresponding CD40L-negative CD69-negative CD45RO-high memory CD4+ T cells. Participants were HIV-1-infected adults who started suppressive ART during chronic infection. Participants had undetectable plasma HIV-1 RNA below 50 copies/mL for at least 4 years. To be included, a participant needed positive CMV serology and a CD4+ T cell count above 400 cells/uL. Before stimulation, PBMCs were isolated using density centrifugation and then depleted of CD8+ T cells. For around 19 hours, the CD8-depleted PBMCs were stimulated with anti-CD28/CD49d costimulation, a CD40-blocking antibody, and enfuvirtide to prevent new infections. Cells were sorted on a Beckman Coulter MoFlo Legacy or XDP sorter, with propidium iodide excluding dead cells. The QIAamp DNA Mini Kit was used for genomic DNA extraction from samples above one million cells, and the Quick-DNA Microprep Kit was used otherwise.

The rearranged segments are TRBV5-6 and TRBJ2-7; 10 nucleotides in the junction match TRBD2. Sequenced here: CD4+ T cells sorted from PBMCs after approximately 18-hour stimulation, sampled from a patient who received antiretroviral therapy. Sample cell subset or site, as interpreted from the label and publication: CD40L-CD69- CD45RO-high memory CD4 T cells not responding to CMV lysate. The sequence derives from an adult man with HIV who was CMV-seropositive. The DNA sequence follows: TGTGCCAGCAGCGGGGCTAGCGGGAGATTCTACGAGCAGTACTTC. This yields the protein CASSGASGRFYEQYF.